Listed here are 29 T cell receptor beta chains from one sample, sequenced in a study of shared clonotypes between healthy human individuals. The naive CD8 population came from CD45RO-negative cells selected for CCR7, without terminally differentiated effector memory CD45RA+ cells. The table came from immunoSEQ multiplex PCR; TCRdb's copy has only in-frame clones and leaves some out. The table has around 2.1 million clones, 93% seen once. Sequencing used naive CD8+ T cells from PBMCs. These receptors were collected from a man aged 18 to 30 in good health. Some clones in this sample may be carry-over from other donors' samples.

The V call is TRBV7-9, the J call TRBJ1-1; D unresolved. In germline, CDR1 is SEHNR, CDR2 FQNEAQ (reference sequence). The ends were cut back, 7 bases at V and 7 bases at J, with 13 bases in the middle. The CDR3 extends over 12 amino acids. The CDR3 DNA reads TGTGCCAGCAAGGCCGCCAACCATGAAGCTTTCTTT. Its protein product is CASKAANHEAFF.

The rearrangement uses TRBV27 and TRBJ2-1; TRBD2 aligns across 10 bases. The V and J ends lost 5 bases and 1 base, in that order; junction bases with no gene match: 11. CDR1 is MNHEY, CDR2 SMNVEV, per germline (reference sequence). This CDR3 is 18 amino acids long. The CDR3 DNA reads TGTGCCAGCAGTAAGAGTACGGGACTAGCGATGTCCTACAATGAGCAGTTCTTC. This gives the protein CASSKSTGLAMSYNEQFF.

The genes are TRBV7-9 and TRBJ1-3, with 12 bases matching TRBD1. Germline CDR1 is SEHNR and CDR2 is FQNEAQ (reference sequence). The CDR3 consists of 18 residues. The trim removed 5 bases at V and 3 bases at J, leaving 11 bases unmatched. In nucleotides, the CDR3 is TGTGCCAGCAGCGTTCCGGGACAGGGGGCAAGAGGTGGAAACACCATATATTTT. Its translation is CASSVPGQGARGGNTIYF. Full variable domain (outside the CDR3, taken from reference TRBV7-9 and TRBJ1-3): DTGVSQNPRHKITKRGQNVTFRCDPISEHNRLYWYRQTLGQGPEFLTYFQNEAQLEKSRLLSDRFSAERPKGSFSTLEIQRTEQGDSAMYLCASSVPGQGARGGNTIYFGEGSWLTVV.

The chain joins TRBV2 to TRBJ2-2, with 7 bases identical to TRBD1. CDR1 is SNHLY and CDR2 is FYNNEI in the germline V gene. This CDR3 has 17 residues. J lost 5 bases, V lost 3 bases, and 12 bases had no gene match. The CDR3 DNA follows: TGTGCCAGCAGTGAGTCGGCAGGGGGATGGGGGACCGGGGAGCTGTTTTTT. Its translation: CASSESAGGWGTGELFF.

This clone was found once. The chain is built from TRBV28 and TRBJ2-7; D uncertain. Per germline, CDR1 MDHEN and CDR2 SYDVKM. CDR3 size: 12 residues. V lost 5 bases to trimming and J lost 5 bases, with 10 bases between them. The CDR3 region is CASSPPQHEQYF. The CDR3 DNA is TGTGCCAGCAGTCCACCTCAGCACGAGCAGTACTTC.

This rearrangement joins TRBV28 to TRBJ2-7; weak D call: TRBD2 (6 bases). CDR3 length: 16 amino acids. Deletions cut 6 bases from V and 5 bases from J, with 23 bases between. Per germline, CDR1 MDHEN and CDR2 SYDVKM. The CDR3 DNA reads TGTGCCAGCAGCCCCCCCATGGCGGGGTGGAGGAACGAGCAGTACTTC. Amino acid sequence: CASSPPMAGWRNEQYF.

This clone appeared a single time. This same CDR3 is encoded by further DNA sequences in the sample. The V call is TRBV27, the J call TRBJ2-2; D is undetermined. From germline, CDR1 is MNHEY and CDR2 SMNVEV (reference sequence). Trimming took off 2 bases at V and 1 base at J, with 5 bases between the two ends. This CDR3 comprises 14 residues. The CDR3 reads CASSLGQNTGELFF. DNA of the CDR3: TGTGCCAGCAGTTTAGGGCAGAACACCGGGGAGCTGTTTTTT.

V gene TRBV13 combines with J gene TRBJ2-7, with 10 bases matching TRBD1. Unmatched junction bases numbered 6, after V lost 2 bases and J lost 2 bases. This CDR3 is 16 amino acids long. Germline V lookup: CDR1 PRHDT, CDR2 FYEKMQ (reference sequence). DNA of the CDR3: TGTGCCAGCAGCTTACAATCCGGGACAGGGGCCTACGAGCAGTACTTC. Translated, it gives CASSLQSGTGAYEQYF. The full variable domain, with the rest looked up from reference TRBV13 and TRBJ2-7, is AAGVIQSPRHLIKEKRETATLKCYPIPRHDTVYWYQQGPGQDPQFLISFYEKMQSDKGSIPDRFSAQQFSDYHSELNMSSLELGDSALYFCASSLQSGTGAYEQYFGPGTRLTVT.

On this clone: Other DNA sequences in this specimen translate into the identical CDR3. The chain has TRBV27 and TRBJ1-1; TRBD1 aligns across 9 bases. The CDR3 contains 13 residues. Germline CDR1 MNHEY, CDR2 SMNVEV (reference sequence). The trim removed 3 bases at V and 5 bases at J, leaving 1 base unmatched. The DNA for the CDR3 is TGTGCCAGCAGTTTGGGGACAGGGACTGAAGCTTTCTTT. Translated, it gives CASSLGTGTEAFF.

This rearrangement joins TRBV19 to TRBJ1-2; 7 positions match TRBD1. The CDR3 runs to 16 residues. Per germline, CDR1 LNHDA and CDR2 SQIVND (reference sequence). With 2 bases clipped from V and 5 bases from J, the junction kept 11 bases outside the gene matches. CDR3 sequence: CASSIRWTGSLYGYTF. CDR3 DNA: TGTGCCAGTAGTATAAGGTGGACAGGCTCTTTGTATGGCTACACCTTC.

The CDR3 here is CASSENLGADTQYF. The CDR3 nucleotides read TGTGCCAGCAGTGAGAACCTTGGGGCGGATACGCAGTATTTT. The V gene is TRBV2, the J gene TRBJ2-3, with a tentative D call TRBD1 (5 bases). Germline V gene sequence: CDR1 SNHLY, CDR2 FYNNEI. This CDR3 spans 14 amino acids. Trimming took 3 bases from V and 6 from J, leaving 13 bases between them.

This clone was detected only once. This sequence joins TRBV5-4 and TRBJ1-5; D uncertain. The V end lost 2 bases, the J end lost 0 bases, and 9 bases lay between the germline ends. The CDR3 totals 15 residues. Looked up from germline, CDR1 is SGHNT and CDR2 is YYREEE (reference sequence). CDR3 sequence reads: CASSLDPDSNQPQHF. The CDR3 bases are TGTGCCAGCAGCTTAGACCCGGATAGCAATCAGCCCCAGCATTTT. The full variable domain, with the rest looked up from reference TRBV5-4 and TRBJ1-5, is ETGVTQSPTHLIKTRGQQVTLRCSSQSGHNTVSWYQQALGQGPQFIFQYYREEENGRGNFPPRFSGLQFPNYSSELNVNALELDDSALYLCASSLDPDSNQPQHFGDGTRLSIL.

This clone was seen once. The same CDR3 can be traced to other DNA sequences in this sample. The genes are TRBV27 and TRBJ1-1, with unresolved D. CDR1 is MNHEY, CDR2 SMNVEV, per germline (reference sequence). Trimming cost V 3 bases and J 4 bases, with 6 bases left between them. This CDR3 contains 12 residues. The CDR3: CASSFIGTEAFF. The CDR3 DNA is TGTGCCAGCAGTTTTATCGGCACTGAAGCTTTCTTT.

The chain uses TRBV7-6 and TRBJ2-7, with 8 bases lining up with TRBD2. This CDR3 is 17 amino acids long. Trimming at V came to 5 bases and at J to 6 bases, leaving 18 bases not matched to a gene. Germline CDR1 is SGHVS and CDR2 is FNYEAQ. CDR3 sequence: CASSPRGGNGGVAEQYF. The CDR3 coding sequence is TGTGCCAGCAGCCCCCGGGGAGGGAACGGGGGGGTCGCCGAGCAGTACTTC.

The J gene is TRBJ2-5, the V gene TRBV19; 7 bases align to TRBD2. In germline, CDR1 is LNHDA, CDR2 SQIVND (reference sequence). J lost 0 bases, V lost 4 bases, and 11 bases had no gene match. The CDR3 is 17 amino acids. CDR3 DNA: TGTGCCAGTAGTACCCCTCGGGGGAGGGTCGACCAAGAGACCCAGTACTTC. This codes for CASSTPRGRVDQETQYF.

V and J are TRBV7-2 and TRBJ2-2; possible D gene TRBD2, 7 bases. V lost 5 bases and J lost 0, with 13 bases in between. From germline, CDR1 is SGHTA and CDR2 FQGNSA. CDR3 length equals 16 residues. The CDR3 region has the DNA TGTGCCAGCAGCCCGAGGGGGGGTGCGAACACCGGGGAGCTGTTTTTT. This encodes CASSPRGGANTGELFF.

The rearrangement links TRBV28 to TRBJ1-2; the D gene is possibly TRBD1 (5 bases). Germline CDR1 MDHEN, CDR2 SYDVKM. The CDR3 consists of 14 residues. V dropped 5 bases and J dropped 3 bases, with 13 bases sitting between them. The CDR3, as DNA: TGTGCCAGCAGTCCCGGGACGGTAGACTATGGCTACACCTTC. It translates to CASSPGTVDYGYTF.

This chain connects TRBV6-5 to TRBJ2-7; 9 nucleotides agree with TRBD2. Trimming took 4 bases from V and 3 from J; bases not matched to a gene: 4. Germline V gene lookup returns CDR1 MNHEY and CDR2 SVGAGI. The length of the CDR3 is 14 residues. The CDR3 sequence: CASSSASGIYEQYF. Here the CDR3 DNA reads TGTGCCAGCAGTTCGGCTAGCGGGATCTACGAGCAGTACTTC.

A note on this clone: Other DNA sequences in the sample encode the same CDR3. This chain uses TRBV9 with TRBJ1-3, with D possibly matching TRBD1 (5 bases). The CDR3 runs 15 residues. Germline-derived CDR1 and CDR2 are SGDLS and YYNGEE. V lost 0 bases and J lost 1, with 8 bases in between. In DNA, the CDR3 is TGTGCCAGCAGCGTAGATGGGGGATCTGGAAACACCATATATTTT. Translated: CASSVDGGSGNTIYF.

V and J are TRBV28 and TRBJ2-5; maybe TRBD1 (5 bases). V was pared by 6 bases and J by 2 bases, with 13 bases between. Looked up from germline, CDR1 is MDHEN and CDR2 is SYDVKM. This CDR3 is 14 amino acids long. This chain's CDR3 is CASRPRQTQETQYF. CDR3 nucleotides: TGTGCCAGCAGACCCCGACAGACTCAAGAGACCCAGTACTTC.

The genes are TRBV4-2 and TRBJ2-7; TRBD2 aligns across 9 bases. CDR1 and CDR2 (germline): LGHNA, YNFKEQ. CDR3 length: 17 residues. With 0 bases clipped from V and 5 bases from J, the junction kept 11 bases outside the gene matches. The CDR3 is CASSQDVVSGSRNEQYF. The CDR3 coding sequence is TGTGCCAGCAGCCAAGACGTCGTTAGCGGGAGTCGGAACGAGCAGTACTTC.

This chain uses TRBV19 with TRBJ1-2, with D tentatively TRBD1 (5 bases). Trimming pared 6 bases from V and 8 bases from J, leaving 13 bases between. The CDR3 length is 12 residues. CDR1 and CDR2 from the germline V gene are LNHDA and SQIVND (reference sequence). The CDR3 here is CASRTPGLGYTF. CDR3 sequence (DNA): TGTGCCAGTAGAACTCCGGGACTAGGCTACACCTTC.

The chain uses TRBV11-1 and TRBJ1-2; D is perhaps TRBD1 (5 bases). There are 13 residues in the CDR3. Germline V gene lookup returns CDR1 SGHAT and CDR2 FQDESV (reference sequence). The germline V and J ends were trimmed by 1 base and 4 bases, with 7 bases remaining between them. The DNA for the CDR3 is TGTGCCAGCAGCTTAGGACAGTCCTATGGCTACACCTTC. It is translated as CASSLGQSYGYTF.

The rearrangement uses TRBV27 and TRBJ2-5; 10 bases line up with TRBD2. Germline V gene data show CDR1 as MNHEY and CDR2 as SMNVEV (reference sequence). Trimming removed 5 bases from V and 1 base from J; junction bases left unmatched: 22. There are 21 residues in the CDR3. In DNA form, the CDR3 reads TGTGCCAGCAGTCTCAACGGGGACAGCCTTACTAGCGGGACCTTCCAAGAGACCCAGTACTTC. It is translated as CASSLNGDSLTSGTFQETQYF.

The rearrangement joins TRBV9 to TRBJ2-7; 10 nucleotides match TRBD1. CDR3 size: 14 residues. V gave up 2 bases and J gave up 3 bases; unmatched junction bases: 2. Germline CDR1 reads SGDLS; CDR2 reads YYNGEE. In DNA, the CDR3 is TGTGCCAGCAGCGTGACAGGGGGCTTCTACGAGCAGTACTTC. Its protein is CASSVTGGFYEQYF.

The genes are TRBV2 and TRBJ1-2; no reliable D call. V lost 6 bases and J lost 6, with 26 bases in between. The germline V gene has CDR1 SNHLY and CDR2 FYNNEI. There are 17 residues in the CDR3. CDR3 nucleotides: TGTGCCAGCAGCCGCACCCTCCCTAACCACTCCACGGATGGCTACACCTTC. The encoded protein is CASSRTLPNHSTDGYTF.

This chain joins TRBV5-1 and TRBJ2-1; 8 positions agree with TRBD2. The CDR3 sequence is 14 residues long. V was clipped by 4 bases and J by 10 bases; unmatched bases: 10. Germline values: CDR1 SGHRS, CDR2 YFSETQ. The chain's CDR3 is CASSPHGGGDEQFF. The CDR3 DNA reads as TGCGCCAGCAGCCCGCACGGGGGGGGCGACGAGCAGTTCTTC. The variable domain in full, with the rest retrieved from reference TRBV5-1 and TRBJ2-1, is KAGVTQTPRYLIKTRGQQVTLSCSPISGHRSVSWYQQTPGQGLQFLFEYFSETQRNKGNFPGRFSGRQFSNSRSEMNVSTLELGDSALYLCASSPHGGGDEQFFGPGTRLTVL.

The chain recombines TRBV7-9 with TRBJ2-7; D perhaps matches TRBD1 (6 bases). Trimming removed 5 bases from V and 1 base from J, with 15 bases in between. The CDR3 loop spans 15 amino acids. From germline, CDR1 is SEHNR and CDR2 FQNEAQ (reference sequence). The CDR3 DNA sequence: TGTGCCAGCAGCCCTCCCAGGGGCGTTTCCTACGAGCAGTACTTC. Translated: CASSPPRGVSYEQYF.

This clone was seen only once. This chain joins TRBV11-2 and TRBJ2-7, with 10 positions matching TRBD2. Germline V CDR1 and CDR2: SGHAT, FQNNGV. Losses at the gene ends were 4 bases for V and 1 base for J; bases not matched to a gene: 7. The CDR3 contains 16 residues. The CDR3: CASSSRTSGHSYEQYF. The DNA for the CDR3 is TGTGCCAGCAGCTCGAGGACTAGCGGCCATTCCTACGAGCAGTACTTC.